A selection of T cell receptor beta chains follows, all from one sample in a study of beta chain features in type 1 diabetes. Clones were sequenced by immunoSEQ multiplex PCR, and TCRdb holds only the in-frame ones, with some missing. Among fewer than 45,000 clones listed, over 50% were seen once. Sample: Tregs from blood. The origin of the receptors is a man aged 25-40 years with type 1 diabetes. Some clones in this sample may be carry-over from other donors' samples. Both conserved end residues are part of each CDR3. A D gene is named only where the DNA matches it firmly. Not every row has a clone size; where given, it reads once, few, many or a size class.

V,D,J,size,CDR3,DNA
TRBV7-8,-,TRBJ2-5,-,CASSLVIRETQYF,TGTGCCAGCAGCTTGGTCATACGGGAGACCCAGTACTTC
TRBV2,-,TRBJ1-4,-,CASSDTGRNEKLFF,TGTGCCAGCAGTGACACAGGCCGGAATGAAAAACTGTTTTTT
TRBV6-1,-,TRBJ1-6,-,CASSAGERTPLHF,TGTGCCAGCAGTGCGGGGGAGCGGACACCCCTCCACTTT
TRBV28,-,TRBJ2-5,-,CASSPHGTGDQETQYF,TGTGCCAGCAGTCCCCACGGTACGGGAGACCAAGAGACCCAGTACTTC
TRBV28,-,TRBJ2-7,-,CASSLPAYEQYF,TGTGCCAGCAGTTTACCAGCCTACGAGCAGTACTTC
TRBV5-1,-,TRBJ1-1,few,CASSLLGGLNTEAFF,TGCGCCAGCAGCTTGCTGGGGGGGTTGAACACTGAAGCTTTCTTT
TRBV7-2,TRBD1,TRBJ2-1,few,CASSLNRGDEQFF,TGTGCCAGCAGCTTAAACAGGGGCGATGAGCAGTTCTTC
TRBV7-2,-,TRBJ1-2,-,CASSPMTTVRYGYTF,TGTGCCAGCAGCCCTATGACAACGGTACGGTATGGCTACACCTTC
TRBV7-8,TRBD1,TRBJ2-5,once,CASSEDRALGTQYF,TGTGCCAGCAGCGAGGACAGGGCCCTAGGGACCCAGTACTTC
TRBV2,TRBD1,TRBJ1-5,-,CASTLDRWNQPQHF,TGTGCCAGCACTCTGGACAGGTGGAATCAGCCCCAGCATTTT
TRBV7-9,-,TRBJ1-4,-,CASSRGDEKLFF,TGTGCCAGCAGTAGGGGCGATGAAAAACTGTTTTTT
TRBV5-1,-,TRBJ1-2,-,CASSRNEADLGYTF,TGCGCCAGCAGCCGTAACGAGGCGGATCTTGGCTACACCTTC
TRBV5-6,-,TRBJ1-1,-,CASSSSGPEAFF,TGTGCCAGCAGCTCCTCAGGGCCTGAAGCTTTCTTT
TRBV2,-,TRBJ2-3,-,CASSEYGLASTDTQYF,TGTGCCAGCAGTGAATATGGTCTAGCTAGCACAGATACGCAGTATTTT
TRBV7-2,-,TRBJ1-2,-,CASSLTTGGYGYTF,TGTGCCAGCAGCCTCACGACAGGAGGATATGGCTACACCTTC